Sequencing of this T cell receptor (beta chain) was carried out in a study of cytomegalovirus exposure and HLA in healthy donors. Study outcomes and limitations: HLA-A and HLA-B allele assignments for most subjects were reportedly predicted accurately using TCR beta sequences.

This CDR3 has 13 amino acids. V was cut by 3 bases and J by 6 bases, with 11 bases left in between. In germline, CDR1 is KGHSH, CDR2 LQKENI. The PCR contained 60 Vbeta and 13 Jbeta primers. As processed by the authors: Counted up in a later analysis, unique TCR beta chains came to about 80 million, with around 10 million shared. The method was immunoSEQ multiplex PCR; TCRdb's version includes in-frame clones alone and lacks a portion of them. That table gives V, J and clone size, and the DNA gave D and trimming. The sample shows around 200,000 clones, approximately 80% of them seen only once. A remark on this clone: No antigen is known for it.

The sample taken for sequencing was PBMCs. This sequence joins TRBV18 and TRBJ1-1; possibly TRBD1 for D (5 bases). The TCR comes from a man in his fifties or sixties in good health and CMV-seronegative. CDR3: CASSPNWDSEAFF. The CDR3, as DNA: TGTGCCAGCTCACCGAATTGGGACTCTGAAGCTTTCTTT.